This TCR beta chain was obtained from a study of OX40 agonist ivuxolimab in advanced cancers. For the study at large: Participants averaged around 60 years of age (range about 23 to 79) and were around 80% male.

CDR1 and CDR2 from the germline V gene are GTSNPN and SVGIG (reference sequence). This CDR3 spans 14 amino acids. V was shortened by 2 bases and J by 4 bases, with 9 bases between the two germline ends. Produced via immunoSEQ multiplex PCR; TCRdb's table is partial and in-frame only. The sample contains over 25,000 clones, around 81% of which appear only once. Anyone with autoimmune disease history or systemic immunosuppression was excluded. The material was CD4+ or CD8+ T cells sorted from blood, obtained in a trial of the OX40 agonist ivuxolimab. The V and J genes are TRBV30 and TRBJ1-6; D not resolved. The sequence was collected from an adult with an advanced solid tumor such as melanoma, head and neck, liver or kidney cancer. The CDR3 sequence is CAWSPGSYNSPLHF. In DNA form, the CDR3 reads TGTGCCTGGAGTCCGGGGTCTTATAATTCACCCCTCCACTTT.